This T cell receptor beta chain was obtained from a study of blood T cell repertoires in COVID-19. About the study: Material from acute and convalescent COVID-19 was sourced from the United States, Italy and Spain. The cDNA or gDNA used as material had been derived from T cells, B-cell-depleted T cells, or PBMCs.

Repertoires were generated with immunoSEQ multiplex PCR, while TCRdb's copy carries only in-frame clones and drops some. Here the sample spans approximately 150,000 clones, more than 65% being singletons. Sample: peripheral blood. This sequence was found in a woman aged 45 to 65 in a cohort sampled during active or convalescent COVID-19.

In DNA, the CDR3 is TGTGCCACCAGGGACTTGGACAGGGGCCCCCAGCCCCAGCATTTT. Translated, it gives CATRDLDRGPQPQHF. The V and J genes are TRBV6-8 and TRBJ1-5, with 9 bases fitting TRBD1. The CDR3 is 15 residues long. V lost 10 bases to trimming and J lost 7 bases; unmatched junction nucleotides: 14. Germline V gene sequence: CDR1 MNHGY, CDR2 SAAAGT.